These T cell receptor beta chains were read from a single sample in a study of blood T cell repertoires in COVID-19. Produced via immunoSEQ multiplex PCR; TCRdb's table is partial and in-frame only. This table holds approximately 320,000 clones, around 92% found once. Sequencing was carried out using peripheral blood. These receptors were taken from a young woman with COVID-19, enrolled during active disease. CDR3s include the opening cysteine and the closing phenylalanine or tryptophan. The D gene is left open where the match is weak. A clone size is listed for some rows: how often the clone was seen (once, few, many), or a class if it is expanded.

NA,TRBJ2-7,TRBD1,TRBV27,TGTGCCAGCAGTTCTAGGACAGGGATTGACGAGCAGTACTTC,CASSSRTGIDEQYF
NA,TRBJ2-1,NA,TRBV11-2,TGTGCCAGCAGCCCGGCGGGAAGTGAGCAGTTCTTC,CASSPAGSEQFF
few,TRBJ2-7,TRBD1,TRBV18,TGTGCCAGCTCAACCCGACAGGGGGCGGCGGGCTACGAGCAGTACTTC,CASSTRQGAAGYEQYF
NA,TRBJ1-1,NA,TRBV19,TGTGCCAGTAGTATGGGGGGGGGCTACACTGAAGCTTTCTTT,CASSMGGGYTEAFF
NA,TRBJ1-6,NA,TRBV25-1,TGTGCCAGCAGTGATCCCCGTAGAGGGTTGAATTCACCCCTCCACTTT,CASSDPRRGLNSPLHF
NA,TRBJ2-7,TRBD2,TRBV19,TGTGCCAGTAGTATTCTAGCGGGGGGGCCAGGCGAGCAGTACTTC,CASSILAGGPGEQYF
once,TRBJ2-7,TRBD1,TRBV6-5,TGTGCCAGCAGTTACCAGACAGGGGGCGGCGAGCAGTACTTC,CASSYQTGGGEQYF
NA,TRBJ2-3,TRBD1,TRBV5-1,TGCGCCAGCACCCCCTGGGACAGTCTCACAGATACGCAGTATTTT,CASTPWDSLTDTQYF
NA,TRBJ2-7,NA,TRBV5-5,TGTGCCAGCAGCTCCCACAGGGAGTACGAGCAGTACTTC,CASSSHREYEQYF
NA,TRBJ1-2,NA,TRBV2,TGTGCCAGCAGTGATGGGGGGTCGTTTCTCTATGGCTACACCTTC,CASSDGGSFLYGYTF
NA,TRBJ1-4,NA,TRBV9,TGTGCCAGCAGCGTAGGCGACTATAATGAAAAACTGTTTTTT,CASSVGDYNEKLFF
NA,TRBJ2-4,TRBD2,TRBV24-1,TGTGCCACCAGTGTCCTACTACTAGCGGGGCCGGGCGAGGCCAAAAACATTCAGTACTTC,CATSVLLLAGPGEAKNIQYF
NA,TRBJ2-3,NA,TRBV29-1,TGCAGCGTTGCCTTTACCGGGGGTAGGGGTACGCAGTATTTT,CSVAFTGGRGTQYF
NA,TRBJ1-1,NA,TRBV7-7,TGTGCCAGCAGCCCTCTATCCGGGGTACTGACTGAAGCTTTCTTT,CASSPLSGVLTEAFF
NA,TRBJ1-2,NA,TRBV7-9,TGTGCCAGCAGCCCCCCGGGCTCGGGGGGCTACACCTTC,CASSPPGSGGYTF
NA,TRBJ2-1,TRBD1,TRBV5-6,TGTGCCAGCAGCTTGACAGGGGTAGATGAGCAGTTCTTC,CASSLTGVDEQFF
NA,TRBJ1-2,NA,TRBV6-4,TGTGCCAGCAGTGACTCGATGGCAGGCGCCTGGGGCTACACCTTC,CASSDSMAGAWGYTF
NA,TRBJ2-3,NA,TRBV9,TGTGCCAGCAGCCCCGCGACTTATTCGCAGTATTTT,CASSPATYSQYF
NA,TRBJ2-2,NA,TRBV6-5,TGTGCCAGCAGTTACGGGAGCGGTGTCGGTCCCGGGGAGCTGTTTTTT,CASSYGSGVGPGELFF
NA,TRBJ2-1,TRBD2,TRBV19,TGTGCCAGTAGTATAGGTGGACTAGCGGCGTACAATGAGCAGTTCTTC,CASSIGGLAAYNEQFF
once,TRBJ1-2,NA,TRBV5-1,TGCGCCAGCAGCTTGGACTCGGGTCTCCCCCTTTTCGATGGCTACACCTTC,CASSLDSGLPLFDGYTF
NA,TRBJ2-7,TRBD1,TRBV19,TGTGCCAGTAGTATACCCCCCCGGAGGGACAGGAACTACGAGCAGTACTTC,CASSIPPRRDRNYEQYF
NA,TRBJ2-7,TRBD2,TRBV4-1,TGCGCCAGCAGCCAATGGACTAGCGGAGAGGTAGAGCAGTACTTC,CASSQWTSGEVEQYF
NA,TRBJ2-3,NA,TRBV12-3/TRBV12-4,TGTGCCAGCAGTTTAATCCAGGCTGGTACGCAGTATTTT,CASSLIQAGTQYF
NA,TRBJ1-5,TRBD1,TRBV2,TGTGCCAGCAGTGGAACAGGGGGCAGACAGCCCCAGCATTTT,CASSGTGGRQPQHF
few,TRBJ1-5,NA,TRBV7-8,TGTGCCAGCTCTCGTCGCAATCAGCCCCAGCATTTT,CASSRRNQPQHF
NA,TRBJ2-3,TRBD2,TRBV18,TGTGCCAGCTCACCACCGTCTAGCGGGACAGATACGCAGTATTTT,CASSPPSSGTDTQYF
NA,TRBJ1-5,NA,TRBV19,TGTGCCAGTAGTTGGGGGGAGCATCAGCCCCAGCATTTT,CASSWGEHQPQHF
NA,TRBJ2-7,TRBD1,TRBV15,TGTGCCACCAGCAGAGGGGGGACAGGGAACTACGAGCAGTACTTC,CATSRGGTGNYEQYF
NA,TRBJ2-7,NA,TRBV7-8,TGTGCCAGCAGCCTCATGCGGTACGAGCAGTACTTC,CASSLMRYEQYF
NA,TRBJ1-1,NA,TRBV14,TGTGCCAGCAGCCCCCGTTTGGGCGTAATGAACACTGAAGCTTTCTTT,CASSPRLGVMNTEAFF
NA,TRBJ1-6,TRBD1,TRBV6-6,TGTGCCAGCAGTGGAGGACAGGGATCGGCCCTCCACTTT,CASSGGQGSALHF
NA,TRBJ2-5,TRBD2,TRBV6-2/TRBV6-3,TGTGCCAGCAGTTACCCACCTTCGCTAGCGGGACAACAAGAGACCCAGTACTTC,CASSYPPSLAGQQETQYF
few,TRBJ2-5,NA,TRBV6-5,TGTGCCAGCAGTTACTCTTCAGGGGTTAGGGAGACCCAGTACTTC,CASSYSSGVRETQYF
few,TRBJ1-1,NA,TRBV28,TGTGCCAGCGGGGCGACTGAAGCTTTCTTT,CASGATEAFF
NA,TRBJ1-2,NA,TRBV21-1,TGTGCCAGCAGCAAAAGAAGACTGCCCTATGGCTACACCTTC,CASSKRRLPYGYTF
NA,TRBJ2-3,NA,TRBV3-1/TRBV3-2,TGTGCCAGCAGCCGTTCCCGGGACACAGATACGCAGTATTTT,CASSRSRDTDTQYF
NA,TRBJ1-1,NA,TRBV25-1,TGTGCCAGCAGCGACGGACTAAGGGGAGAAGCTTTCTTT,CASSDGLRGEAFF
NA,TRBJ1-3,NA,TRBV25-1,TGTGCCAGCAGCCAAGGGGGCTCTGGAAACACCATATATTTT,CASSQGGSGNTIYF
NA,TRBJ2-3,TRBD2,TRBV2,TGTGCCAGCAACGGTAATTGGCGGGGGTTCACAGATACGCAGTATTTT,CASNGNWRGFTDTQYF